One and the same sample provided the 11 T cell receptor beta chains below, sequenced in a study of graft-versus-host responses after intestinal transplantation. Using immunoSEQ multiplex PCR, the repertoire was profiled, and TCRdb retains in-frame clones only, with some absent. The sample shows tens of thousands of clones, around nine tenths of them seen only once. Source: PBMCs, taken 524 days after transplant. These receptors came from a human patient who received an intestinal transplant, so some T cells may come from the graft donor.

The chain joins TRBV9 to TRBJ2-1; 10 bases fit TRBD2. With 2 bases clipped from V and 5 bases from J, the junction kept 4 bases outside the gene matches. CDR1 is SGDLS, CDR2 YYNGEE, per germline. The CDR3 covers 15 residues. In nucleotides, the CDR3 is TGTGCCAGCAGCGTTAGCGGGAGGCCCCACAATGAGCAGTTCTTC. Amino acids: CASSVSGRPHNEQFF.

The rearrangement links TRBV19 to TRBJ1-5, with 8 bases that match TRBD1. The CDR3 has 15 residues. J gave up 9 bases and V 3 bases, and 10 bases lay outside the gene matches. CDR1 is LNHDA, CDR2 SQIVND, per germline (reference sequence). The CDR3 DNA sequence: TGTGCCAGTAGTATTGGAGGACAGGGATGGCCGCCCCAGCATTTT. Its translation: CASSIGGQGWPPQHF.

The chain uses TRBV7-9 and TRBJ2-7; D perhaps matches TRBD2 (6 bases). Trimming stripped 3 bases from V and 6 bases from J, with 18 bases between. Germline V gene data show CDR1 as SEHNR and CDR2 as FQNEAQ (reference sequence). This CDR3 region has 15 residues. The CDR3 loop reads CASSFPIAALPEQYF. CDR3 DNA sequence: TGTGCCAGCAGCTTCCCCATAGCGGCCCTGCCCGAGCAGTACTTC.

The chain couples TRBV6-1 to TRBJ2-7, with TRBD1 as a possible D gene (5 bases). V was shortened by 5 bases and J by 3 bases, with 11 bases between the two germline ends. Germline V gives CDR1 MNHNS, CDR2 SASEGT. This CDR3 spans 13 amino acids. CDR3 protein: CASSTDRDYEQYF. The CDR3 bases are TGTGCCAGCAGTACTGACAGAGACTACGAGCAGTACTTC.

The genes are TRBV7-2 and TRBJ2-1, with unresolved D. V was cut by 1 base and J by 6 bases, with 4 bases left in between. Germline-derived CDR1 and CDR2 are SGHTA and FQGNSA. The CDR3 loop spans 12 amino acids. CDR3 nucleotide sequence: TGTGCCAGCAGCTTAGTAGCCAATGAGCAGTTCTTC. As protein: CASSLVANEQFF. Drawing the rest from reference TRBV7-2 and TRBJ2-1, the complete variable domain is GAGVSQSPSNKVTEKGKDVELRCDPISGHTALYWYRQSLGQGLEFLIYFQGNSAPDKSGLPSDRFSAERTGGSVSTLTIQRTQQEDSAVYLCASSLVANEQFFGPGTRLTVL.

The chain uses TRBV6-1 and TRBJ2-1; D is perhaps TRBD1 (5 bases). Germline assignment: CDR1 MNHNS and CDR2 SASEGT. This CDR3 has 14 residues. V shed 3 bases and J shed 7 bases, with 13 bases lying between them. The CDR3 nucleotides read TGTGCCAGCAGTGATAGGGCAGACAGTAATGAGCAGTTCTTC. Translating gives CASSDRADSNEQFF.

The V and J genes are TRBV5-1 and TRBJ2-7; D not resolved. Germline CDR1 reads SGHRS; CDR2 reads YFSETQ. CDR3 length: 16 residues. Between the trimmed V and J ends, which lost 9 bases and 4 bases, there was a span of 26 bases. CDR3 nucleotide sequence: TGCGCCATAGGATTTGAGAACACAACGAAGTCGTACGAGCAGTACTTC. This encodes CAIGFENTTKSYEQYF.

The chain is built from TRBV7-2 and TRBJ2-7, with TRBD2 matching over 12 bases. The germline V gene has CDR1 SGHTA and CDR2 FQGNSA. Losses at the gene ends were 2 bases for V and 5 bases for J; bases not matched to a gene: 4. This CDR3 is built from 15 residues. CDR3 in DNA: TGTGCCAGCAGCTTAAAGCTAGCGGGAGGGAACGAGCAGTACTTC. Protein sequence: CASSLKLAGGNEQYF.

V gene TRBV19 combines with J gene TRBJ2-7; a possible D gene is TRBD2 (5 bases). This CDR3 is 14 amino acids long. CDR1 LNHDA and CDR2 SQIVND come from the germline V gene (reference sequence). V lost 3 bases to trimming and J lost 5 bases, with 14 bases between them. The CDR3 DNA reads as TGTGCCAGTAGTATCGGCCGCGGGCCCCACGAGCAGTACTTC. It specifies CASSIGRGPHEQYF.

The chain uses TRBV4-2 and TRBJ2-5; D is unresolved. Per germline, CDR1 LGHNA and CDR2 YNFKEQ. Trimming stripped 1 base from V and 3 bases from J, with 9 bases between. There are 14 residues in the CDR3. The CDR3 sequence is CASSQAGGEETQYF. The CDR3 DNA sequence: TGTGCCAGCAGCCAAGCGGGCGGCGAAGAGACCCAGTACTTC.

On this clone: The sample has other DNA sequences that encode this CDR3 too. The chain uses TRBV7-9 and TRBJ1-6; D gene uncertain. The CDR3 has 11 amino acids. The germline V gene encodes CDR1 SEHNR and CDR2 FQNEAQ (reference sequence). V lost 5 bases to trimming and J lost 8 bases, with 4 bases between them. CDR3 amino acids: CASSLDSPLHF. CDR3 coding DNA: TGTGCCAGCAGCCTTGATTCACCCCTCCACTTT.